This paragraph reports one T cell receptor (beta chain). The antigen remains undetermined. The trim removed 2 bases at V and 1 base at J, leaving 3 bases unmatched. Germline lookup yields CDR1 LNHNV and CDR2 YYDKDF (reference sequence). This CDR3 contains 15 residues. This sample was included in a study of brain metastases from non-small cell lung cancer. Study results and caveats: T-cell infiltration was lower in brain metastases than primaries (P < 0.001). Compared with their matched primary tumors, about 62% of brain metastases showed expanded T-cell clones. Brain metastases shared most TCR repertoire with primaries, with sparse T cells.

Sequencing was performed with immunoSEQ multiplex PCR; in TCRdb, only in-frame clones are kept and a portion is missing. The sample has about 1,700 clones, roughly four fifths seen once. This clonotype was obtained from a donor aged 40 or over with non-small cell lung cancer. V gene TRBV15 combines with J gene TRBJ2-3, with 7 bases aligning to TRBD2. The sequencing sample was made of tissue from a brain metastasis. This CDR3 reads CATSRPGGGTDTQYF. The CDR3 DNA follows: TGTGCCACCAGCAGACCTGGGGGGGGCACAGATACGCAGTATTTT.